The clone carrying this TCR beta chain was seen at least ten times. Per germline, CDR1 WNHNN and CDR2 SYGVQD (reference sequence). The CDR3 contains 12 residues. The ends were cut back, 3 bases at V and 6 bases at J, with 7 bases in the middle. The sample comes from a study of radiotherapy plus CTLA-4 blockade in lung cancer. Study details: Objective responses were recorded in more than 15% of patients, with disease control recorded in about 29%.

Clones were sequenced by immunoSEQ multiplex PCR, and TCRdb holds only the in-frame ones, with some missing. Of over 30,000 clones listed, more than 70% are singletons. The input for sequencing was peripheral blood, taken from a patient treated with radiotherapy plus ipilimumab. The chain employs TRBV10-1 and TRBJ2-3; tentatively, D is TRBD2 (5 bases). The TCR originated in a human donor with non-small cell lung cancer that progressed on radiotherapy plus ipilimumab. The CDR3 DNA reads TGCGCCAGCAGTGACGGGGAGGATACGCAGTATTTT. This translates into CASSDGEDTQYF.